This note documents a single T cell receptor beta chain sequence. The source of the sample is a study of CD8+ T cells in alopecia areata. Sequencing templates came from extracted RNA that was reverse transcribed into cDNA. The method was immunoSEQ multiplex PCR; TCRdb's version includes in-frame clones alone and lacks a portion of them. This table has roughly 250,000 clones, 65% to 70% appearing once. In germline, CDR1 is SQVTM, CDR2 ANQGSEA. The V gene lost 6 bases and the J gene lost 1 base, with 10 bases spanning the gap. CDR3 length equals 13 residues. The receptor's source is a human donor with alopecia areata. The source material was CD4+ T cells sorted from blood, sampled at week 0. This chain joins TRBV29-1 and TRBJ1-5; D possibly corresponds to TRBD1 (5 bases). CDR3: CSVGDRSNQPQHF. DNA of the CDR3: TGCAGCGTGGGAGACAGAAGCAATCAGCCCCAGCATTTT.